Listed below are T cell receptor beta chains from one sample, sequenced in a study of cytomegalovirus exposure and HLA in healthy donors. The method was immunoSEQ multiplex PCR; TCRdb's version includes in-frame clones alone and lacks a portion of them. The sample includes some 160,000 clones, more than 75% of them seen just once. Specimen: PBMCs. The receptors derive from a man in his late teens or twenties in good health and CMV-seronegative. Each CDR3 is given with its conserved first and last residue. D genes are given only for firm matches. Some rows have no size entry. The others give once, few or many, or a class for an expanded clone.

J: TRBJ2-5; V: TRBV2; D: TRBD2; size: .; DNA: TGTGCCAGCAGCGGGACTAGCGTTGGTTACACTCAAGAGACCCAGTACTTC; CDR3: CASSGTSVGYTQETQYF
J: TRBJ2-7; V: TRBV25-1; D: TRBD2; size: few; DNA: TGTGCCAGCAGCGGACTAGCACAGCAGTACTTC; CDR3: CASSGLAQQYF
J: TRBJ1-2; V: TRBV5-1; D: TRBD1; size: .; DNA: TGCGCCAGCAGCCGGGGACAGGGCGTGGGTGGCTACACCTTC; CDR3: CASSRGQGVGGYTF
J: TRBJ2-7; V: TRBV6-5; D: TRBD2; size: .; DNA: TGTGCCAGCAGTAGGGGACTAGCGGGAGTCAACGAGCAGTACTTC; CDR3: CASSRGLAGVNEQYF
J: TRBJ1-2; V: TRBV6-6; D: .; size: .; DNA: TGTGCCAGCAGTGGAGGGTCAGGGTTATACTTCTATGGCTACACCTTC; CDR3: CASSGGSGLYFYGYTF
J: TRBJ2-3; V: TRBV5-4; D: TRBD2; size: .; DNA: TGTGCCAGCAGCCCGAGACTAGCGGGGGGGCTGGCGGATACGCAGTATTTT; CDR3: CASSPRLAGGLADTQYF
J: TRBJ2-5; V: TRBV9; D: .; size: .; DNA: TGTGCCAGCAGCGACAGTTGCGGGGCCTTGGAGACCCAGTACTTC; CDR3: CASSDSCGALETQYF
J: TRBJ2-3; V: TRBV7-2; D: .; size: .; DNA: TGTGCCAGCAGCTTAGCCGGGGAAACGCAGTATTTT; CDR3: CASSLAGETQYF
J: TRBJ2-2; V: TRBV5-1; D: .; size: .; DNA: TGCGCCAGCAGCTTATACGGGACACCTAACACCGGGGAGCTGTTTTTT; CDR3: CASSLYGTPNTGELFF
J: TRBJ2-7; V: TRBV28; D: .; size: .; DNA: TGTGCCAGCAGTTCCTCAGGGGAGGGGGCCTACGAGCAGTACTTC; CDR3: CASSSSGEGAYEQYF
J: TRBJ1-5; V: TRBV28; D: .; size: .; DNA: TGTGCCAGCAGGGCAGGGTGGTATCAGCCCCAGCATTTT; CDR3: CASRAGWYQPQHF
J: TRBJ2-7; V: TRBV7-6; D: TRBD2; size: few; DNA: TGTGCCAGCAGCTTAGAGGCTAGCGGGAACCACGAGCAGTACTTC; CDR3: CASSLEASGNHEQYF
J: TRBJ2-5; V: TRBV6-5; D: .; size: .; DNA: TGTGCCAGCAGTTACAACGACAGGCTACAAGAGACCCAGTACTTC; CDR3: CASSYNDRLQETQYF
J: TRBJ1-2; V: TRBV18; D: .; size: .; DNA: TGTGCCAGCTCACCATTAGGGGTAGACTATGGCTACACCTTC; CDR3: CASSPLGVDYGYTF
J: TRBJ1-2; V: TRBV6-5; D: .; size: .; DNA: TGTGCCAGCAGTCATGGGGACATCCTCTATGGCTACACCTTC; CDR3: CASSHGDILYGYTF
J: TRBJ2-3; V: TRBV4-3; D: .; size: .; DNA: TGCGCCAGCAGCCAAGGAACCGGACATAGCACAGATACGCAGTATTTT; CDR3: CASSQGTGHSTDTQYF
J: TRBJ2-5; V: TRBV15; D: TRBD2; size: .; DNA: TGTGCCACCAGCAGAGATGAGCTAGCGGGGGTCCAAGAGACCCAGTACTTC; CDR3: CATSRDELAGVQETQYF
J: TRBJ2-3; V: TRBV29-1; D: TRBD2; size: .; DNA: TGCAGCGTTGAAGCGGGACTAGTCATAGATACGCAGTATTTT; CDR3: CSVEAGLVIDTQYF
J: TRBJ1-2; V: TRBV5-4; D: .; size: .; DNA: TGTGCCAGCAGCTCGAAGACAGGTTTGGGTGGCTACACCTTC; CDR3: CASSSKTGLGGYTF
J: TRBJ1-5; V: TRBV6-6; D: .; size: .; DNA: TGTGCCAGCAGTTACTCCAGGGGACCCCAGCCCCAGCATTTT; CDR3: CASSYSRGPQPQHF
J: TRBJ2-1; V: TRBV6-6; D: TRBD1; size: .; DNA: TGTGCCAGCAGTAGGGACAGGTACAATGAGCAGTTCTTC; CDR3: CASSRDRYNEQFF
J: TRBJ1-5; V: TRBV7-9; D: TRBD1; size: .; DNA: TGTGCCAGCAGCTTAGAGGGGACAGGAGGAAGCAATCAGCCCCAGCATTTT; CDR3: CASSLEGTGGSNQPQHF
J: TRBJ2-3; V: TRBV5-6; D: TRBD2; size: .; DNA: TGTGCCAGCAGCTTGGGACTAGCGGGAGCGACAGATACGCAGTATTTT; CDR3: CASSLGLAGATDTQYF
J: TRBJ1-6; V: TRBV28; D: .; size: .; DNA: TGTGCCAGCAGTCCGGTGGGACGACAGGTCCTTAATTCACCCCTCCACTTT; CDR3: CASSPVGRQVLNSPLHF
J: TRBJ2-2; V: TRBV27; D: .; size: .; DNA: TGTGCCAGCACGGGCAGGGGATTCCTCGGCGGGGAGCTGTTTTTT; CDR3: CASTGRGFLGGELFF
J: TRBJ2-7; V: TRBV7-9; D: TRBD2; size: .; DNA: TGTGCCAGCAGCTCTAGCCCCACTAGCGGAGCCTACGAGCAGTACTTC; CDR3: CASSSSPTSGAYEQYF
J: TRBJ2-7; V: TRBV7-8; D: TRBD1; size: .; DNA: TGTGCCAGCAGCTTGCTACAGGGGGGCTTCAACGAGCAGTACTTC; CDR3: CASSLLQGGFNEQYF
J: TRBJ2-7; V: TRBV28; D: .; size: .; DNA: TGTGCCAGCAGTCTCAGAGGGATCATGAGCTACGAGCAGTACTTC; CDR3: CASSLRGIMSYEQYF
J: TRBJ1-4; V: TRBV7-9; D: .; size: .; DNA: TGTGCCAGCAGGGGGAGGGGACTTGAAAAACTGTTTTTT; CDR3: CASRGRGLEKLFF
J: TRBJ2-1; V: TRBV10-3; D: TRBD2; size: .; DNA: TGTGCCATCAGTGACAGCGGGAGGGTATCCAATGAGCAGTTCTTC; CDR3: CAISDSGRVSNEQFF
J: TRBJ1-2; V: TRBV2; D: .; size: once; DNA: TGTGCCAGCAGGGGCGAGGCGGGGACCAACTATGGCTACACCTTC; CDR3: CASRGEAGTNYGYTF
J: TRBJ1-6; V: TRBV28; D: TRBD1; size: .; DNA: TGTGCCAGCGGGGAGACAGGGGTTTCACCCCTCCACTTT; CDR3: CASGETGVSPLHF
J: TRBJ2-1; V: TRBV20-1; D: .; size: once; DNA: TGCAGTGCTATAACAGGTTATGAGCAGTTCTTC; CDR3: CSAITGYEQFF
J: TRBJ2-2; V: TRBV29-1; D: .; size: .; DNA: TGCAGCGGCGGAGGTGGTGGCGGCACCGGGGAGCTGTTTTTT; CDR3: CSGGGGGGTGELFF
J: TRBJ1-5; V: TRBV28; D: TRBD1; size: .; DNA: TGTGCCAGCAGTTCTCCCCAGGGGGCAAGTAGGCCCCAGCATTTT; CDR3: CASSSPQGASRPQHF
J: TRBJ1-1; V: TRBV10-3; D: .; size: .; DNA: TGTGCCATCGGAGGACAGTCGAACACTGAAGCTTTCTTT; CDR3: CAIGGQSNTEAFF
J: TRBJ2-7; V: TRBV5-4; D: .; size: .; DNA: TGTGCCAGCAGCAAAGACTCCGGCTCCTACGAGCAGTACTTC; CDR3: CASSKDSGSYEQYF
J: TRBJ2-5; V: TRBV14; D: .; size: .; DNA: TGTGCCAGCAGCCCGGGGTACCAAGAGACCCAGTACTTC; CDR3: CASSPGYQETQYF
J: TRBJ2-3; V: TRBV6-5; D: .; size: once; DNA: TGTGCCAGCAGTCCGGGGGGCACAGATACGCAGTATTTT; CDR3: CASSPGGTDTQYF
J: TRBJ1-1; V: TRBV28; D: .; size: .; DNA: TGTGCCAGCAGTTTAGACTTCGGGGAGAACACTGAAGCTTTCTTT; CDR3: CASSLDFGENTEAFF
J: TRBJ1-1; V: TRBV6-4; D: .; size: .; DNA: TGTGCCAGCGGCCCGTGGACAGAAAAGAACACTGAAGCTTTCTTT; CDR3: CASGPWTEKNTEAFF
J: TRBJ2-3; V: TRBV5-1; D: .; size: .; DNA: TGCGCCAGCAGCTTGGCGGCGGACAGCCGCACAGATACGCAGTATTTT; CDR3: CASSLAADSRTDTQYF
J: TRBJ2-1; V: TRBV27; D: .; size: .; DNA: TGTGCCAGCAGTATCGATTCAGGGGCAGTGGACAATGAGCAGTTCTTC; CDR3: CASSIDSGAVDNEQFF
J: TRBJ2-1; V: TRBV4-3; D: TRBD2; size: .; DNA: TGCGCCAGCAGCCCCCGGCGGGGGGATCCCCGGACACAGTTCTTC; CDR3: CASSPRRGDPRTQFF
J: TRBJ1-1; V: TRBV18; D: TRBD1; size: .; DNA: TGTGCCAGCTCACAGAATTCACCGGGACAGGGGGGAGGTAACACTGAAGCTTTCTTT; CDR3: CASSQNSPGQGGGNTEAFF
J: TRBJ2-3; V: TRBV27; D: .; size: .; DNA: TGTGCCAGCAGCCAGGGGACCCCGTTAGATACGCAGTATTTT; CDR3: CASSQGTPLDTQYF
J: TRBJ2-7; V: TRBV28; D: TRBD1; size: .; DNA: TGTGCCAGCAGTTTAGGACAGGGAGGTGGGGAGCAGTACTTC; CDR3: CASSLGQGGGEQYF
J: TRBJ2-1; V: TRBV11-2; D: .; size: .; DNA: TGTGCCAGCAGCTTAGACAGCGGCTCCTACAATGAGCAGTTCTTC; CDR3: CASSLDSGSYNEQFF
J: TRBJ2-1; V: TRBV5-1; D: TRBD1; size: .; DNA: TGCGCCAGCTCAGGACAGGGTGACTACAATGAGCAGTTCTTC; CDR3: CASSGQGDYNEQFF
J: TRBJ2-4; V: TRBV5-4; D: TRBD2; size: .; DNA: TGTGCCAGCAGCTTGGACACCGGGACTAGCGGGAGCGGGGCCAAAAACATTCAGTACTTC; CDR3: CASSLDTGTSGSGAKNIQYF
J: TRBJ2-1; V: TRBV6-5; D: TRBD1; size: once; DNA: TGTGCCAGCAGTCCCAGGGGGCGGGTGTATGAGCAGTTCTTC; CDR3: CASSPRGRVYEQFF
J: TRBJ2-1; V: TRBV6-5; D: TRBD1; size: .; DNA: TGTGCCACCTCAGTAGGGGACAGGGAAATCAATGAGCAGTTCTTC; CDR3: CATSVGDREINEQFF
J: TRBJ1-2; V: TRBV27; D: .; size: .; DNA: TGTGCCAGCAAAAGTATGGCCTATGGCTACACCTTC; CDR3: CASKSMAYGYTF
J: TRBJ1-1; V: TRBV2; D: .; size: .; DNA: TGTGCCAGCAGATTGAAGACAGATTTCTTGAACACTGAAGCTTTCTTT; CDR3: CASRLKTDFLNTEAFF
J: TRBJ2-5; V: TRBV5-4; D: TRBD2; size: .; DNA: TGTGCCAGCAGCGGGACTAGTAAGGAGACCCAGTACTTC; CDR3: CASSGTSKETQYF
J: TRBJ2-1; V: TRBV5-1; D: .; size: .; DNA: TGCGCCAGCAGCTTACTCGATGAGCAGTTCTTC; CDR3: CASSLLDEQFF
J: TRBJ1-2; V: TRBV27; D: TRBD1; size: .; DNA: TGTGCCAGCAGTTTGACAGGGGCCGGCTACACCTTC; CDR3: CASSLTGAGYTF
J: TRBJ2-2; V: TRBV12-5; D: .; size: .; DNA: TGTGCTAGTGGTTTGAGTACTCAGGGGACCGGGGAGCTGTTTTTT; CDR3: CASGLSTQGTGELFF
J: TRBJ2-3; V: TRBV29-1; D: TRBD2; size: .; DNA: TGCAGCGCCACAGCGGGAGTAAAAGATACGCAGTATTTT; CDR3: CSATAGVKDTQYF